This T cell receptor beta chain was obtained from a study of response to subunit inactivated influenza vaccine (dated by TCRdb to 2016 to 2019). General notes on the study: The study used deep quantitative T cell receptor repertoire profiling to track responses to a trivalent subunit inactivated influenza vaccine.

The library was produced with RT-PCR. Sequencing was performed on an Illumina HiSeq 2500. TCRdb passed the public sequencing reads through fastp at Q25 and MiXCR, retaining productive beta sequences. Identical CDR3 protein sequences are pooled into one entry, listed with their most common genes and DNA. The sample has 500,000 or so distinct CDR3 sequences on record, approximately 15% of them singletons. Over 2.5% of the sample belongs to the ten largest clones. Inclusive of the bounding cysteine and phenylalanine, the CDR3 is 12 residues long. The entry retains the CDR3 DNA only, 36 bases that are in frame from base 1. As encoded in the germline V gene, CDR1 is MNHEY while CDR2 is SVGEGT. The junction carries 9 bases between V and J, which are trimmed by 8 bases and 1 base respectively. This clonotype was picked up one time. Its antigen remains unidentified. The sample holds no much larger clone one base away, and base qualities are not on file. A lone read offers only weak evidence.

What the authors observed across the whole study: It was suggested by the authors that each seasonal influenza vaccination may recruit only a limited number of new T cells.

The source material was CD4+ T cells sorted from PBMCs, sampled about 23 months after vaccination. The V and J genes are TRBV6-2 or TRBV6-3 and TRBJ2-7, and the D gene may be TRBD1, 5 bases matching. The TCR originated in a man aged 50-75 years who received an inactivated influenza vaccine. Donor details come from another sample of the same person, matched by shared clones. The CDR3 amino acid sequence is: CASGDSSYEQYF. The DNA sequence is given as TGTGCCAGCGGTGACAGTTCCTACGAGCAGTACTTC.